These 8 T cell receptor beta chains share one sample of origin, sequenced in a study of Ad26.COV2.S vaccination and SARS-CoV-2 variants. Documented treatment: around 19 received Ad26.COV2.S at low or high dose, single or two shots; about 5 received placebo; per-sample allocation not given. After the first vaccine or placebo injection, samples were drawn on day 63. Sequencing used immunoSEQ multiplex PCR; TCRdb keeps in-frame clones, though not all of them. The sample lists 380,000 or so clones; approximately 90% were seen once. The input for sequencing was peripheral blood, taken in a trial of Ad26.COV2.S vaccine versus placebo. The source of these receptors is a person aged 18-65 years who received the Ad26.COV2.S COVID-19 vaccine or a placebo.

The V call is TRBV28, the J call TRBJ1-6; D ambiguous. The CDR3 spans 15 residues. The ends were cut back, 4 bases at V and 1 base at J, with 8 bases in the middle. Germline V gene data show CDR1 as MDHEN and CDR2 as SYDVKM. CDR3 DNA sequence: TGTGCCAGCAGTTGGCTTGTTTCCTATAATTCACCCCTCCACTTT. The encoded protein is CASSWLVSYNSPLHF.

In DNA form, the CDR3 reads TGTGCCAGCAGCTTAAGGGGACAGGGTCCCCTGGCAGATACGCAGTATTTT. Translating it yields CASSLRGQGPLADTQYF. The gene calls are TRBV11-2 and TRBJ2-3; 9 bases align to TRBD1. Looked up from germline, CDR1 is SGHAT and CDR2 is FQNNGV. The CDR3 has 17 residues. V was clipped by 2 bases and J by 4 bases; unmatched bases: 10.

The J gene is TRBJ1-5, the V gene TRBV24-1; D might be TRBD1 (6 bases). Germline V lookup: CDR1 KGHDR, CDR2 SFDVKD. The germline V and J ends were trimmed by 6 bases and 0 bases, with 17 bases remaining between them. There are 17 residues in the CDR3. The CDR3 DNA reads TGTGCCACCAGTTCCGCGACAGGCCAAGATAGCAATCAGCCCCAGCATTTT. The encoded protein is CATSSATGQDSNQPQHF.

This chain connects TRBV6-2 or TRBV6-3 to TRBJ2-7; D unresolved. V was shortened by 0 bases and J by 7 bases, with 4 bases between the two germline ends. The CDR3 has 11 residues. Germline V gene sequence: CDR1 MNHEY, CDR2 SVGEGT. DNA of the CDR3: TGTGCCAGCAGTTACTCCTGGGAGCAGTACTTC. Protein sequence: CASSYSWEQYF.

This clone has a handful of counts. The rearrangement uses TRBV4-1 and TRBJ1-1; D not resolved. Germline CDR1 is MGHRA and CDR2 is YSYEKL. Trimming shortened V by 1 base and J by 9 bases, and 12 bases separated the two germline ends. This CDR3 has 13 residues. For the CDR3, the DNA is TGCGCCAGCAGCCAAGGGGGTAGCTGGAAAGCTTTCTTT. It translates to CASSQGGSWKAFF.

The CDR3 spells CASSEYRGEGEQYF. CDR3 sequence (DNA): TGTGCCAGCAGTGAATACAGGGGCGAAGGCGAGCAGTACTTC. The chain couples TRBV6-1 to TRBJ2-7, with TRBD1 identical over 7 bases. In germline, CDR1 is MNHNS, CDR2 SASEGT. The CDR3 is made up of 14 amino acids. V trimming: 2 bases; J trimming: 6 bases; junction bases outside the gene matches: 7.

V and J are TRBV10-3 and TRBJ1-5, with D tentatively TRBD1 (5 bases). V lost 3 bases to trimming and J lost 4 bases, with 10 bases between them. From germline, CDR1 is ENHRY and CDR2 SYGVKD. CDR3 length: 14 residues. Written as DNA, the CDR3 is TGTGCCATCAGTGAACCAGGGTCAAATCAGCCCCAGCATTTT. Residues: CAISEPGSNQPQHF.

This chain uses TRBV19 with TRBJ1-1; no clear D gene. V lost 7 bases to trimming and J lost 9 bases, with 6 bases between them. The CDR3 covers 9 residues. Germline CDR1 reads LNHDA; CDR2 reads SQIVND (reference sequence). In DNA form, the CDR3 reads TGTGCCAGTATTGGAAAAGCTTTCTTT. Translated, it gives CASIGKAFF. The full variable domain, completed using reference TRBV19 and TRBJ1-1, is DGGITQSPKYLFRKEGQNVTLSCEQNLNHDAMYWYRQDPGQGLRLIYYSQIVNDFQKGDIAEGYSVSREKKESFPLTVTSAQKNPTAFYLCASIGKAFFGQGTRLTVV.